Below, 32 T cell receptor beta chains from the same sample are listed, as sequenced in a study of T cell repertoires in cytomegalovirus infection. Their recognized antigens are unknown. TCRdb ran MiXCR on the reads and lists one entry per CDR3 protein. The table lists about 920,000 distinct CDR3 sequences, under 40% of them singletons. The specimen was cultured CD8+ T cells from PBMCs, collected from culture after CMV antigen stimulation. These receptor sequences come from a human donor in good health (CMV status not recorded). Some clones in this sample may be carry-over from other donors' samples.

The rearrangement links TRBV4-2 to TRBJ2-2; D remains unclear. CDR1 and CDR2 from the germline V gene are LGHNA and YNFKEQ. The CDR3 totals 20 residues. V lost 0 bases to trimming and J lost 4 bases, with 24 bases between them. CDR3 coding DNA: TGTGCCAGCAGCCAAGATTATTTGTTCATTAGCAACAGACCCACCGGGGAGCTGTTTTTT. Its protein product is CASSQDYLFISNRPTGELFF.

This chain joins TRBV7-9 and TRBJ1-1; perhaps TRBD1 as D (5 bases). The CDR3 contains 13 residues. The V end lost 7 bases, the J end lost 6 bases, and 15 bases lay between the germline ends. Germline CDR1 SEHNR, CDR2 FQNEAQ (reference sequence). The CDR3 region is CASTAAGGAEAFF. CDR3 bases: TGTGCCAGCACGGCAGCAGGAGGGGCTGAAGCTTTCTTT.

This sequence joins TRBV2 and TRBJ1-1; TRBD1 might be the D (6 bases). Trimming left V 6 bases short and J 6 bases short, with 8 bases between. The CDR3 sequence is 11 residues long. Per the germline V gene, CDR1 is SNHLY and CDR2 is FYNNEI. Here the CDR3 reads CASRGGSEAFF. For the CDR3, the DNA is TGTGCCAGCAGAGGGGGATCTGAAGCTTTCTTT.

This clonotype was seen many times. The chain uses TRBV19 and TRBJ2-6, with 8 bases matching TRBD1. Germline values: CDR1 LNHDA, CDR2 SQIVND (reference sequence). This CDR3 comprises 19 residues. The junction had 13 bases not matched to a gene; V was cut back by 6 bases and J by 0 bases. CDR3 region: CASSREGRQGSSGANVLTF. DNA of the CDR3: TGTGCCAGTAGCCGAGAGGGGCGACAGGGGTCCTCTGGGGCCAACGTCCTGACTTTC.

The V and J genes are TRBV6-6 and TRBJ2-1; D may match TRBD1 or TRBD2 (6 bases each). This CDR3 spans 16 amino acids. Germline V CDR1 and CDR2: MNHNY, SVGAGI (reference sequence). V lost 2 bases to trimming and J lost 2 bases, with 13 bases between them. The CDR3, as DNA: TGTGCCAGCAGTTACCCCCCCCGGGGGCCCTACAATGAGCAGTTCTTC. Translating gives CASSYPPRGPYNEQFF.

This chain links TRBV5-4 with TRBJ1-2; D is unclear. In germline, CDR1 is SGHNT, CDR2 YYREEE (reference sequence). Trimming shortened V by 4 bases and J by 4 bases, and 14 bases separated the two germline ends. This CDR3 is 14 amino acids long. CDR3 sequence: CASSHAGSSYGYTF. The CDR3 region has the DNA TGTGCCAGCAGCCATGCGGGGTCAAGCTATGGCTACACCTTC.

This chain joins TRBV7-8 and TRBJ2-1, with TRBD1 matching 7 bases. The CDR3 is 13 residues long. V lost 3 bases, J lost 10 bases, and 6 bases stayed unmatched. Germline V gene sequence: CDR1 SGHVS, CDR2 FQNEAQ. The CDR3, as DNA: TGTGCCAGCAGCTTTGAGCCGGGACAGGAGCAGTTCTTC. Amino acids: CASSFEPGQEQFF.

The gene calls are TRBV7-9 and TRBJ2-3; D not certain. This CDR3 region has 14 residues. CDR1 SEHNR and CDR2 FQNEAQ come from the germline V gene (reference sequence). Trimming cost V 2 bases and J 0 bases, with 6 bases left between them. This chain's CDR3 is CASSLIRSTDTQYF. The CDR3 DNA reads TGTGCCAGCAGCTTAATCAGGAGCACAGATACGCAGTATTTT.

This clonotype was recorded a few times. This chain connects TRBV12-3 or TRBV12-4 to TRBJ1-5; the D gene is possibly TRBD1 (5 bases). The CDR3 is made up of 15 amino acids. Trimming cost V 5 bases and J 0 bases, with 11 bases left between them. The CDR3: CASSVGEYSNQPQHF. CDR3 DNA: TGTGCCAGCAGTGTGGGGGAATATAGCAATCAGCCCCAGCATTTT.

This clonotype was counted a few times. CDR3: CASSIFDTYNEQFF. DNA of the CDR3: TGTGCCAGTAGTATCTTCGATACCTACAATGAGCAGTTCTTC. This rearrangement joins TRBV19 to TRBJ2-1; D gene uncertain. V shed 3 bases and J shed 2 bases, with 8 bases lying between them. This CDR3 has 14 amino acids. The V gene's germline CDR1 is LNHDA and CDR2 SQIVND (reference sequence).

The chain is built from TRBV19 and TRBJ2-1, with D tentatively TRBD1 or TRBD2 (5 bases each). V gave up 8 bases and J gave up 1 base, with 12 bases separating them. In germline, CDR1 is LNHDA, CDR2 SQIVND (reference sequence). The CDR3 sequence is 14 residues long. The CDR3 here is CASGRDGSYNEQFF. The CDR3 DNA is TGTGCCAGTGGCCGGGACGGGTCCTACAATGAGCAGTTCTTC.

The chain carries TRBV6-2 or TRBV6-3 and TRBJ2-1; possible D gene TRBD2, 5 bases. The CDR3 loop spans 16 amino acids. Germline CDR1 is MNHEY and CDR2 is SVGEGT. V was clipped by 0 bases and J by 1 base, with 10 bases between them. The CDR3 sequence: CASSYSEGFSYNEQFF. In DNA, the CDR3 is TGTGCCAGCAGTTACTCAGAGGGCTTTTCCTACAATGAGCAGTTCTTC.

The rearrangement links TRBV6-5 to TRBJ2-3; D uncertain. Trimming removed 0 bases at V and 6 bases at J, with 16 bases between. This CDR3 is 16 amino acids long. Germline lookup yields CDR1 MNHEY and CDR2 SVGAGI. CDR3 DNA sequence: TGTGCCAGCAGTTACTCACGGGCAATGTTGGAGGATACGCAGTATTTT. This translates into CASSYSRAMLEDTQYF.

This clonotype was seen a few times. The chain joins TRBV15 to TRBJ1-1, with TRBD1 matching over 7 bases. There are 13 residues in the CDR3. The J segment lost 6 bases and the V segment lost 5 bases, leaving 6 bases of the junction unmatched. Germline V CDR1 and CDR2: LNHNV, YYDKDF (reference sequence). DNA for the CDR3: TGTGCCACCAGCTTGACAGGGAGGGCTGAAGCTTTCTTT. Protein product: CATSLTGRAEAFF.

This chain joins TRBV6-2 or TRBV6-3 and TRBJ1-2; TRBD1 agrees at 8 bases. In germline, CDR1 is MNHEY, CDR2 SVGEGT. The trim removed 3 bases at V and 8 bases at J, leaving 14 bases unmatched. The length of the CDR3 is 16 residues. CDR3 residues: CASSYDPQGASPGYTF. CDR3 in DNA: TGTGCCAGCAGTTATGACCCTCAGGGGGCGAGCCCGGGCTACACCTTC.

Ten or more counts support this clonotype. DNA of the CDR3: TGTGCCAGCAGCCCGGACCCGAACACTGAAGCTTTCTTT. It yields the protein CASSPDPNTEAFF. This sequence joins TRBV6-5 and TRBJ1-1; D not resolved. Looked up from germline, CDR1 is MNHEY and CDR2 is SVGAGI. There are 13 residues in the CDR3. V was shortened by 6 bases and J by 1 base, with 9 bases between the two germline ends.

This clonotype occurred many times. CDR3: CASSGDSQPQHF. The CDR3 coding sequence is TGTGCCAGCAGTGGGGACTCTCAGCCCCAGCATTTT. The genes are TRBV7-9 and TRBJ1-5; maybe TRBD1 (5 bases). Germline V lookup: CDR1 SEHNR, CDR2 FQNEAQ (reference sequence). CDR3 length: 12 residues. V lost 6 bases and J 6 bases, leaving 9 bases between the germline ends.

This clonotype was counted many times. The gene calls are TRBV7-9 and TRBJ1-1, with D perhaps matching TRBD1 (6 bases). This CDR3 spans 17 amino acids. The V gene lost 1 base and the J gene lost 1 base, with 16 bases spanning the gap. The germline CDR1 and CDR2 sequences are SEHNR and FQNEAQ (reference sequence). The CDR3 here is CASSLVGRGASNTEAFF. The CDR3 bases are TGTGCCAGCAGCTTAGTAGGGCGGGGGGCATCGAACACTGAAGCTTTCTTT.

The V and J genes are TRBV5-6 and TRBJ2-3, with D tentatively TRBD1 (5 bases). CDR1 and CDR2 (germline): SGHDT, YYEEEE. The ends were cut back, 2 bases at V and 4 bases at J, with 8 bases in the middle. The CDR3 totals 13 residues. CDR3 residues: CASSFREADTQYF. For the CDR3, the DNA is TGTGCCAGCAGCTTCAGGGAAGCAGATACGCAGTATTTT. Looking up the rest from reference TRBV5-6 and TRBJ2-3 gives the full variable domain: DAGVTQSPTHLIKTRGQQVTLRCSPKSGHDTVSWYQQALGQGPQFIFQYYEEEERQRGNFPDRFSGHQFPNYSSELNVNALLLGDSALYLCASSFREADTQYFGPGTRLTVL.

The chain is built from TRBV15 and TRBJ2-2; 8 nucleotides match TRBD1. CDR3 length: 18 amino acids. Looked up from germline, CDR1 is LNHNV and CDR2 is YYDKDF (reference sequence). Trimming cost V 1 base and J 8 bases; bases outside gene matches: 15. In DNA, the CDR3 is TGTGCCACCAGCAGAGGAGGTGGACAGGGTCGATTTAAGGGGGAGCTGTTTTTT. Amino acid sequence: CATSRGGGQGRFKGELFF. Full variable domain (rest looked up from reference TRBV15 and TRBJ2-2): DAMVIQNPRYQVTQFGKPVTLSCSQTLNHNVMYWYQQKSSQAPKLLFHYYDKDFNNEADTPDNFQSRRPNTSFCFLDIRSPGLGDTAMYLCATSRGGGQGRFKGELFFGEGSRLTVL.

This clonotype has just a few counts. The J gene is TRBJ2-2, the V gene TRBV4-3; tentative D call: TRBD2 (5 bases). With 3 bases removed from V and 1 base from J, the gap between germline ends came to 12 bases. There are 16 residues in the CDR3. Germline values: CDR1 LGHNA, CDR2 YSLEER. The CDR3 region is CASSQERAGNTGELFF. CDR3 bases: TGCGCCAGCAGCCAGGAGAGGGCGGGGAACACCGGGGAGCTGTTTTTT.

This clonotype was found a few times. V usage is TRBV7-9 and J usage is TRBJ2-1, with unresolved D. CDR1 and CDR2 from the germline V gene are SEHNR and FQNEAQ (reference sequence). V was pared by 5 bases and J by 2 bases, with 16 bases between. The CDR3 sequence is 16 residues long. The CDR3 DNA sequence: TGTGCCAGCAGCCTCGTACGATCACGGACCTACAATGAGCAGTTCTTC. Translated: CASSLVRSRTYNEQFF.

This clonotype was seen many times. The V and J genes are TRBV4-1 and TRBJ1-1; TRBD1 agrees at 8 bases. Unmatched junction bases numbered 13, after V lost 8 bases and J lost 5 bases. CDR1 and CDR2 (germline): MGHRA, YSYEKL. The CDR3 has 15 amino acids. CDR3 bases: TGCGCCAGCGTCCCATCCAGGGGGCAATGGACTGAAGCTTTCTTT. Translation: CASVPSRGQWTEAFF.

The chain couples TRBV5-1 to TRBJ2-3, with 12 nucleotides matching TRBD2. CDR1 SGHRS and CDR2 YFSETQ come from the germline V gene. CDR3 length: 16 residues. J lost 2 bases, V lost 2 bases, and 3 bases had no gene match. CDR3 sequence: CASSFWTSGATDTQYF. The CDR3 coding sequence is TGCGCCAGCAGCTTCTGGACTAGCGGGGCCACAGATACGCAGTATTTT.

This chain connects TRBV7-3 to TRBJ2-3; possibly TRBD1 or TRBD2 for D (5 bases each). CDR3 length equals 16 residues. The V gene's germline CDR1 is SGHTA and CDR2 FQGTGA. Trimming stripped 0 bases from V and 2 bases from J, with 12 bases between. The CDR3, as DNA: TGTGCCAGCAGCTTAACCGCCGGGGCCTCCACAGATACGCAGTATTTT. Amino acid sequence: CASSLTAGASTDTQYF.

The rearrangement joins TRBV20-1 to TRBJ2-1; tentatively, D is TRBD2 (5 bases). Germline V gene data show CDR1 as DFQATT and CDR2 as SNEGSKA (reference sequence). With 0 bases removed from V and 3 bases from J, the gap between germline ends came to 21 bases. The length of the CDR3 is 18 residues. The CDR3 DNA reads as TGCAGTGCTAGAGAGACGCAAGCGGTCCCTGGCTACTACAATGAGCAGTTCTTC. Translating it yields CSARETQAVPGYYNEQFF.

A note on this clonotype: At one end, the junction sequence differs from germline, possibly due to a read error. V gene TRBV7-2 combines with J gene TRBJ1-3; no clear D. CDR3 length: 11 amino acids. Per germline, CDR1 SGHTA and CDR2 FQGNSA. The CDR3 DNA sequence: TGTGTCAGCATGACTGGAAACACCATATATTTT. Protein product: CVSMTGNTIYF.

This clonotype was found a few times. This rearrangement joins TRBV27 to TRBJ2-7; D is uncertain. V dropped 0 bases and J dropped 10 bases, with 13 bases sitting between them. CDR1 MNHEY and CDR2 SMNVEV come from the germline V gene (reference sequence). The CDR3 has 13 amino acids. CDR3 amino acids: CASSLSSITEQYV. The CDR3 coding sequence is TGTGCCAGCAGTTTATCCTCTATTACTGAACAGTACGTC.

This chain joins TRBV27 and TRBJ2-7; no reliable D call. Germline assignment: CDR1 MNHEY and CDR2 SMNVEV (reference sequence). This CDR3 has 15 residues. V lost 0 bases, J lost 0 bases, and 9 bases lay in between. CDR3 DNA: TGTGCCAGCAGTTTATCGTGGCAGAGCTCCTACGAGCAGTACTTC. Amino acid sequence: CASSLSWQSSYEQYF.

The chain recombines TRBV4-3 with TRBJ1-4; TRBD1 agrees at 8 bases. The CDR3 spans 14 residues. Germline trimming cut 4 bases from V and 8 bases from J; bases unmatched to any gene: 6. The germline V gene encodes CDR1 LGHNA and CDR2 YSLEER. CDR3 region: CASSRTGFGEKLFF. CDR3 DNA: TGCGCCAGCAGCCGGACAGGGTTTGGAGAAAAACTGTTTTTT.

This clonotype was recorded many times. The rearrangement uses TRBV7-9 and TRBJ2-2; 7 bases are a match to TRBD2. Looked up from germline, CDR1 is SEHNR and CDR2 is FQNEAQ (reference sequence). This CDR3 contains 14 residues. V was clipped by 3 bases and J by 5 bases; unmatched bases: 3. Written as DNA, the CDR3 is TGTGCCAGCAGCTTTCCGGGGGGAACCGGGGAGCTGTTTTTT. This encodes CASSFPGGTGELFF.

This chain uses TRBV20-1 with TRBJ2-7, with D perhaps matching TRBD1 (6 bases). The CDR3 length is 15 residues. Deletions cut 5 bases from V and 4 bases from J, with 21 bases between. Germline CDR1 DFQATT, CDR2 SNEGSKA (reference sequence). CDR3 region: CSAQTRGQYPYEQYF. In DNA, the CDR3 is TGCAGTGCTCAAACCCGCGGACAGTACCCTTACGAGCAGTACTTC.